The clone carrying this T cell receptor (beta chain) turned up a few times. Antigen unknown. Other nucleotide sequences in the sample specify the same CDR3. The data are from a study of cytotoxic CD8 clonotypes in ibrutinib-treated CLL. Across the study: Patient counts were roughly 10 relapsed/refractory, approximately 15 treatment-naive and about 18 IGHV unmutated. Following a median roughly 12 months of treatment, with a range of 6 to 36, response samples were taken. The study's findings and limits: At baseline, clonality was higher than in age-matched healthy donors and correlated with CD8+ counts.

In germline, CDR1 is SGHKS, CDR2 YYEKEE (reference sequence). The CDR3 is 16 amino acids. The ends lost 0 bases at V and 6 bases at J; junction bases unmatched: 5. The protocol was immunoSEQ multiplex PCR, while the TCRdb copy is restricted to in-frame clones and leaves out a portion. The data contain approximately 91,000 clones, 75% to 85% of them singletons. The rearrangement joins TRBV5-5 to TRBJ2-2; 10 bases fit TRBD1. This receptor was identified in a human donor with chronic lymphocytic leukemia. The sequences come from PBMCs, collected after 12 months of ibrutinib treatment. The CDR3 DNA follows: TGTGCCAGCAGCTTGGGAGGGACAGGGGTCGCCGGGGAGCTGTTTTTT. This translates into CASSLGGTGVAGELFF.